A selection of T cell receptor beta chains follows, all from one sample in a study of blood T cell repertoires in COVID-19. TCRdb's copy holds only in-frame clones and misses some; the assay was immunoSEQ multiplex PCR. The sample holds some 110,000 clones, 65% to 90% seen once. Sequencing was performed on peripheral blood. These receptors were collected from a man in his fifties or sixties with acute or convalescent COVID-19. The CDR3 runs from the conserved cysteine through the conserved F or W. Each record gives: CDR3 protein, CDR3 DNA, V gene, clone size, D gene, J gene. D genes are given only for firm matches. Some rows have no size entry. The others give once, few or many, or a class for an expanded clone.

CASRGQEGVTDTQYF TGTGCCAGCAGAGGACAGGAGGGTGTCACAGATACGCAGTATTTT TRBV2 NA NA TRBJ2-3
CASSEGTGNSPLHF TGTGCCAGCAGTGAAGGGACAGGGAATTCACCCCTCCACTTT TRBV6-4 NA TRBD1 TRBJ1-6
CASSEDRLAGVTKPDTQYF TGTGCCAGCAGTGAAGATCGGCTAGCGGGAGTTACGAAACCAGATACGCAGTATTTT TRBV6-1 NA TRBD2 TRBJ2-3
CAISTGEVAQPQHF TGTGCCATCAGTACAGGGGAAGTTGCCCAGCCCCAGCATTTT TRBV10-3 NA TRBD1 TRBJ1-5
CASRVTGGRNYGYTF TGTGCCAGCAGGGTGACAGGGGGACGTAACTATGGCTACACCTTC TRBV28 NA TRBD1 TRBJ1-2
CASSLGGPYNEQFF TGTGCCAGCAGCTTAGGCGGGCCATACAATGAGCAGTTCTTC TRBV11-3 NA NA TRBJ2-1
CASSLVASVSYEQYF TGTGCCAGCAGCTTAGTCGCCAGCGTTTCCTACGAGCAGTACTTC TRBV7-9 NA NA TRBJ2-7
CASSFDRSGEQYF TGTGCCAGCAGTTTTGATAGAAGTGGCGAGCAGTACTTC TRBV27 NA NA TRBJ2-7
CASATGGAFTGELFF TGCGCCAGCGCTACAGGGGGCGCGTTCACCGGGGAGCTGTTTTTT TRBV5-1 NA TRBD1 TRBJ2-2
CASSLRGPSYEQYF TGTGCCAGCAGCTTAAGGGGGCCCTCCTACGAGCAGTACTTC TRBV11-2 NA TRBD1 TRBJ2-7
CASSHMGTGVMDYEQYF TGTGCCAGCAGCCACATGGGGACAGGGGTCATGGACTACGAGCAGTACTTC TRBV27 NA TRBD1 TRBJ2-7
CASSQVNSGSHYEQYF TGCGCCAGCAGCCAAGTCAATAGCGGGAGTCATTACGAGCAGTACTTC TRBV4-1 NA TRBD2 TRBJ2-7
CATSDGLGTSNQPQHF TGTGCCACCAGTGATGGACTCGGGACAAGCAATCAGCCCCAGCATTTT TRBV24-1 NA NA TRBJ1-5
CASSRLAGEETQYF TGCGCCAGCAGCAGACTAGCGGGGGAAGAGACCCAGTACTTC TRBV5-1 once TRBD2 TRBJ2-5
CASTERTGIRDEQYF TGTGCCAGCACCGAGAGGACAGGGATAAGGGACGAGCAGTACTTC TRBV6-5 NA TRBD1 TRBJ2-7
CGGGQLGEQFF TGTGGTGGAGGACAGCTGGGTGAGCAGTTCTTC TRBV6-5 once NA TRBJ2-1
CASSSGLGAYEQYF TGTGCCAGCAGTTCGGGACTAGGGGCCTACGAGCAGTACTTC TRBV27 NA TRBD2 TRBJ2-7
CASSLSPSLEQYF TGTGCCAGCAGCTTGAGCCCCTCGCTCGAGCAGTACTTC TRBV5-6 NA NA TRBJ2-7
CASSSLTGGPSTNEQFF TGCGCCAGCAGCTCCCTGACAGGGGGTCCCTCTACAAATGAGCAGTTCTTC TRBV5-1 NA TRBD1 TRBJ2-1
CASSLRLADLTSSYNEQFF TGTGCCAGCAGCTTACGACTAGCGGATTTGACGAGCTCCTACAATGAGCAGTTCTTC TRBV11-2 NA TRBD2 TRBJ2-1
CASSQDGRDYEQYF TGTGCCAGCAGCCAAGACGGGCGGGACTACGAGCAGTACTTC TRBV4-2 NA NA TRBJ2-7
CASSPPEGGGTGELFF TGCGCCAGCAGCCCCCCGGAGGGAGGGGGCACCGGGGAGCTGTTTTTT TRBV5-1 NA NA TRBJ2-2
CASATGAHETQYF TGTGCCAGCGCTACGGGAGCGCACGAGACCCAGTACTTC TRBV18 NA NA TRBJ2-5
CASSFGLSGETQYF TGTGCCAGCAGTTTTGGACTGTCGGGAGAGACCCAGTACTTC TRBV6-6 NA NA TRBJ2-5
CASSPAGANVLTF TGTGCCAGTAGCCCGGCTGGGGCCAACGTCCTGACTTTC TRBV19 NA NA TRBJ2-6
CASSQIGIASPLHF TGTGCCAGCAGCCAAATCGGTATCGCTTCACCCCTCCACTTT TRBV3-1/TRBV3-2 once NA TRBJ1-6
CASSLPLVSGGYTF TGTGCCAGCAGCCTACCCCTTGTCTCGGGTGGCTACACCTTC TRBV5-4 NA NA TRBJ1-2
CASSQSLRLEQYF TGTGCCAGCAGCCAATCCTTGCGTCTCGAGCAGTACTTC TRBV3-1/TRBV3-2 NA NA TRBJ2-7
CATSRDSGQPQHF TGTGCCACCAGCAGAGATTCGGGTCAGCCCCAGCATTTT TRBV15 NA NA TRBJ1-5
CASSLSGDQPQHF TGTGCCAGCAGCTTGTCGGGGGATCAACCCCAGCATTTT TRBV5-6 NA NA TRBJ1-5
CASSDMSGNQPQHF TGTGCCAGCAGTGATATGTCAGGCAATCAGCCCCAGCATTTT TRBV25-1 NA NA TRBJ1-5
CASSLSRVNEQYF TGTGCCAGCAGTTTGTCCAGGGTTAACGAGCAGTACTTC TRBV27 NA NA TRBJ2-7
CASSMLASTRELFF TGTGCCAGTAGTATGCTAGCGAGTACCCGGGAGCTGTTTTTT TRBV19 many NA TRBJ2-2
CASRITGTGGEAFF TGTGCCAGCAGGATCACCGGGACAGGGGGCGAAGCTTTCTTT TRBV6-5 NA TRBD1 TRBJ1-1
CASSQDLKTQYF TGTGCCAGCAGCCAAGATCTAAAGACCCAGTACTTC TRBV3-1/TRBV3-2 NA NA TRBJ2-5
CASSIIGGTDSNQPQHF TGTGCCAGTAGTATAATAGGGGGGACAGACAGCAATCAGCCCCAGCATTTT TRBV19 few TRBD1 TRBJ1-5
CASSSRTSAYNEQFF TGTGCCAGCAGTTCGAGGACTAGCGCTTACAATGAGCAGTTCTTC TRBV28 NA TRBD2 TRBJ2-1
CASSQQLPGQGYNSPLHF TGTGCCAGCAGCCAACAGCTCCCGGGACAGGGTTATAATTCACCCCTCCACTTT TRBV4-2 few TRBD1 TRBJ1-6
CASSIVSEPQHF TGTGCCAGTAGTATAGTATCTGAGCCCCAGCATTTT TRBV19 NA NA TRBJ1-5
CASTPSLDWGYNSPLHF TGTGCCAGCACCCCGTCCCTGGACTGGGGCTATAATTCACCCCTCCACTTT TRBV28 NA NA TRBJ1-6
CASSISGPGGLQETQYF TGTGCCAGTAGTATCTCGGGGCCAGGGGGTCTCCAAGAGACCCAGTACTTC TRBV19 NA TRBD1 TRBJ2-5
CASTLEGRTQYF TGCGCCAGTACCCTCGAGGGCCGGACGCAGTATTTT TRBV5-1 NA NA TRBJ2-3
CAWRTGGAGANVLTF TGTGCCTGGAGAACAGGGGGAGCTGGGGCCAACGTCCTGACTTTC TRBV30 NA TRBD1 TRBJ2-6
CASRSQRGHSYNEQFF TGTGCCAGCAGAAGCCAGCGGGGTCACTCCTACAATGAGCAGTTCTTC TRBV2 NA TRBD2 TRBJ2-1
CAISAGEAPPFF TGTGCCATCAGTGCGGGGGAAGCTCCACCATTTTTT TRBV10-3 NA NA TRBJ1-5
CASSSPSGGRPDTQYF TGTGCCAGCAGCTCCCCTAGCGGGGGTAGGCCAGATACGCAGTATTTT TRBV5-6 NA TRBD2 TRBJ2-3
CASRDRTSQTQETQYF TGTGCCAGCAGGGACCGGACTAGCCAAACCCAAGAGACCCAGTACTTC TRBV6-6 NA TRBD2 TRBJ2-5
CASSPRQGRAYNEQFF TGTGCCAGCAGCCCAAGGCAGGGCCGAGCCTACAATGAGCAGTTCTTC TRBV11-2 NA NA TRBJ2-1
CASSRTSGFSDTGELFF TGTGCCAGCAGTAGGACTAGCGGGTTTTCGGACACCGGGGAGCTGTTTTTT TRBV27 NA TRBD2 TRBJ2-2
CASSLNLGRGTGELFF TGTGCCAGCAGCTTAAATCTGGGTAGGGGCACCGGGGAGCTGTTTTTT TRBV11-1 NA NA TRBJ2-2
CASSVGTVVYGYTF TGTGCCAGCAGCGTAGGGACAGTTGTATATGGCTACACCTTC TRBV7-2 NA TRBD1 TRBJ1-2
CASSQNWGRDYGYTF TGCGCCAGCAGCCAAAATTGGGGCAGAGACTATGGCTACACCTTC TRBV4-1 few NA TRBJ1-2
CASSATGTQGGYEKLFF TGTGCCAGCAGCGCGACCGGGACACAGGGGGGATATGAAAAACTGTTTTTT TRBV9 NA TRBD1 TRBJ1-4
CASSPAGTGIYEQYF TGTGCCAGCAGCCCCGCCGGGACTGGGATCTACGAGCAGTACTTC TRBV28 once NA TRBJ2-7
CASSLRRSGYGYTF TGCGCCAGCAGCTTGAGACGGAGTGGCTATGGCTACACCTTC TRBV5-1 NA NA TRBJ1-2
CASSPNGQDSGKLFF TGTGCCAGCTCACCTAATGGACAGGATTCCGGAAAACTGTTTTTT TRBV18 NA TRBD1 TRBJ1-4
CASSLTGHEEETQYF TGTGCCAGCAGCTTAACCGGACACGAGGAAGAGACCCAGTACTTC TRBV7-3 NA NA TRBJ2-5
CASSVGRDRGPTDTQYF TGTGCCAGCAGCGTAGGCCGGGACAGGGGGCCCACAGATACGCAGTATTTT TRBV9 NA TRBD1 TRBJ2-3
CASSVGDYTYEQYF TGTGCCAGCAGCGTCGGGGATTATACCTACGAGCAGTACTTC TRBV9 NA NA TRBJ2-7